This passage covers 24 T cell receptor beta chains from one sample sequenced in a study of T cell responses to AZD1222 COVID-19 vaccine. The table came from immunoSEQ multiplex PCR; TCRdb's copy has only in-frame clones and leaves some out. This sample has about 120,000 clones, with 75% to 90% found just once. Sequences were derived from peripheral blood, sampled on day 0 of AZD1222 vaccination. These receptors all stem from an adult in good health.

Comments on this clone: Sequence at one end of the junction differs from germline and may be a read error. The V gene is TRBV5-5, the J gene TRBJ2-1; 10 nucleotides line up with TRBD2. CDR3 length equals 16 residues. Germline V gene sequence: CDR1 SGHKS, CDR2 YYEKEE (reference sequence). DNA of the CDR3: TGTACCAGCAGCTTTAGCCTAGCGGGGGTCTACAATGAGCAGTTCTTC. Protein product: CTSSFSLAGVYNEQFF.

The chain combines TRBV6-5 with TRBJ1-5, with D possibly matching TRBD1 (5 bases). CDR1 is MNHEY and CDR2 is SVGAGI in the germline V gene. V lost 3 bases, J lost 0 bases, and 6 bases lay in between. The CDR3 has 14 amino acids. The CDR3 sequence is CASSYGGSNQPQHF. DNA of the CDR3: TGTGCCAGCAGTTATGGGGGTAGCAATCAGCCCCAGCATTTT.

On this clone: One junction end does not reproduce the germline sequence, and a read error may be involved. The rearrangement links TRBV2 to TRBJ1-1, with D hard to call. The CDR3 extends over 13 amino acids. Germline loops: CDR1 SNHLY, CDR2 FYNNEI. Written as DNA, the CDR3 is TGTGCCAGCAGGGAAGGGATGAACACTGAAGCTTTCTTT. Translating gives CASREGMNTEAFF.

The J gene is TRBJ2-1, the V gene TRBV19; 12 nucleotides align to TRBD2. The CDR3 has 16 amino acids. Germline CDR1 and CDR2: LNHDA and SQIVND (reference sequence). Trimming cost V 4 bases and J 1 base; bases outside gene matches: 2. CDR3 region: CASSRTSGISYNEQFF. The CDR3 bases are TGTGCCAGTAGTAGGACTAGCGGGATTTCCTACAATGAGCAGTTCTTC.

This clone has only one observation. V is TRBV5-1 and J is TRBJ2-7, with 15 bases fitting TRBD2. The CDR3 is 19 residues long. The ends lost 4 bases at V and 0 bases at J; junction bases unmatched: 11. Germline values: CDR1 SGHRS, CDR2 YFSETQ. The DNA for the CDR3 is TGCGCCAGCAGCCCAGTCCCGGGACTAGCGGGGGGCAGCTCCTACGAGCAGTACTTC. Translating it yields CASSPVPGLAGGSSYEQYF. Combining the CDR3 with reference TRBV5-1 and TRBJ2-7 gives the whole variable domain KAGVTQTPRYLIKTRGQQVTLSCSPISGHRSVSWYQQTPGQGLQFLFEYFSETQRNKGNFPGRFSGRQFSNSRSEMNVSTLELGDSALYLCASSPVPGLAGGSSYEQYFGPGTRLTVT.

The chain couples TRBV12-3 or TRBV12-4 to TRBJ1-5; D remains unclear. V lost 6 bases to trimming and J lost 6 bases, with 9 bases between them. The CDR3 is 12 residues long. The CDR3 nucleotides read TGTGCCAGCAGGATTGAGGGTCAGCCCCAGCATTTT. It specifies CASRIEGQPQHF.

The gene calls are TRBV4-2 and TRBJ2-7; D is tentatively TRBD1 or TRBD2 (5 bases each). Germline CDR1 reads LGHNA; CDR2 reads YNFKEQ. The ends were cut back, 8 bases at V and 4 bases at J, with 24 bases in the middle. The CDR3 has 16 amino acids. CDR3 sequence reads: CASGLSELRGSYEQYF. In DNA, the CDR3 is TGTGCCAGCGGGCTTTCGGAACTGAGGGGCTCTTACGAGCAGTACTTC.

This clone has just one count. The chain joins TRBV7-2 to TRBJ1-1; D perhaps matches TRBD1 (5 bases). The germline V and J ends were trimmed by 4 bases and 3 bases, with 12 bases remaining between them. The CDR3 extends over 14 amino acids. Germline-derived CDR1 and CDR2 are SGHTA and FQGNSA. The CDR3 protein is CASSSGLGHTEAFF. CDR3 DNA sequence: TGTGCCAGCAGCTCAGGACTGGGGCACACTGAAGCTTTCTTT.

The chain uses TRBV7-8 and TRBJ2-7, with D unresolved. Per the germline V gene, CDR1 is SGHVS and CDR2 is FQNEAQ. V lost 4 bases and J 0 bases, leaving 10 bases between the germline ends. This CDR3 has 14 amino acids. The CDR3 DNA sequence: TGTGCCAGCAGCTCTATGACGGACTCCTACGAGCAGTACTTC. Its translation: CASSSMTDSYEQYF.

This chain links TRBV30 with TRBJ2-2; no clear D. Germline V gene lookup returns CDR1 GTSNPN and CDR2 SVGIG (reference sequence). This CDR3 contains 14 residues. The germline V and J ends were trimmed by 0 bases and 11 bases, with 16 bases remaining between them. In nucleotides, the CDR3 is TGTGCCTGGAGTGTAGTAATGAGAAAGGGCGAGCTGTTTTTT. Translation gives CAWSVVMRKGELFF. Full variable domain (remainder filled in from reference TRBV30 and TRBJ2-2): SQTIHQWPATLVQPVGSPLSLECTVEGTSNPNLYWYRQAAGRGLQLLFYSVGIGQISSEVPQNLSASRPQDRQFILSSKKLLLSDSGFYLCAWSVVMRKGELFFGEGSRLTVL.

This chain joins TRBV28 and TRBJ1-3, with TRBD1 matching over 7 bases. The CDR3 spans 15 residues. Germline CDR1 is MDHEN and CDR2 is SYDVKM. V dropped 3 bases and J dropped 4; count of bases not matched to a gene: 6. The CDR3 loop reads CASSLSGQPGNTIYF. The CDR3 DNA is TGTGCCAGCAGTTTGTCGGGACAGCCCGGAAACACCATATATTTT.

This chain connects TRBV18 to TRBJ1-3; no clear D. The CDR3 extends over 14 amino acids. Germline V gene lookup returns CDR1 KGHSH and CDR2 LQKENI. V was clipped by 2 bases and J by 2 bases, with 7 bases between them. CDR3 sequence reads: CASSPGSAGNTIYF. DNA for the CDR3: TGTGCCAGCTCACCAGGGTCAGCTGGAAACACCATATATTTT. Complete variable domain (other parts from reference TRBV18 and TRBJ1-3): NAGVMQNPRHLVRRRGQEARLRCSPMKGHSHVYWYRQLPEEGLKFMVYLQKENIIDESGMPKERFSAEFPKEGPSILRIQQVVRGDSAAYFCASSPGSAGNTIYFGEGSWLTVV.

The chain recombines TRBV6-5 with TRBJ2-1, with D possibly matching TRBD2 (7 bases). V dropped 0 bases and J dropped 8 bases, with 14 bases sitting between them. The CDR3 loop spans 15 amino acids. Germline loops: CDR1 MNHEY, CDR2 SVGAGI. CDR3 amino acids: CASSYSGGPADEQFF. DNA for the CDR3: TGTGCCAGCAGTTACTCGGGGGGGCCGGCCGATGAGCAGTTCTTC.

This clone was seen more than once but under ten times. The chain carries TRBV12-3 or TRBV12-4 and TRBJ1-6, with D unclear. The germline V and J ends were trimmed by 3 bases and 9 bases, with 6 bases remaining between them. The CDR3 is 12 amino acids. In DNA form, the CDR3 reads TGTGCCAGCAGTTTCGGGCTTTCACCCCTCCACTTT. Its translation: CASSFGLSPLHF.

This clone appeared a single time. This chain connects TRBV5-4 to TRBJ2-5, with TRBD2 matching 7 bases. This CDR3 has 17 residues. The germline CDR1 and CDR2 sequences are SGHNT and YYREEE (reference sequence). Trimming removed 4 bases from V and 2 bases from J; junction bases left unmatched: 14. For the CDR3, the DNA is TGTGCCAGCAGCACATCTAGCGGCGAAAGGAATCAAGAGACCCAGTACTTC. Amino acids: CASSTSSGERNQETQYF.

The J gene is TRBJ1-6, the V gene TRBV7-9; D is possibly TRBD1 (6 bases). CDR1 and CDR2 from the germline V gene are SEHNR and FQNEAQ (reference sequence). CDR3 length equals 15 residues. Trimming left V 5 bases short and J 5 bases short, with 13 bases between. DNA of the CDR3: TGTGCCAGCAGCACGTCGACAGGCGATAATTCACCCCTCCACTTT. Protein product: CASSTSTGDNSPLHF. Variable domain in full (rest from reference TRBV7-9 and TRBJ1-6): DTGVSQNPRHKITKRGQNVTFRCDPISEHNRLYWYRQTLGQGPEFLTYFQNEAQLEKSRLLSDRFSAERPKGSFSTLEIQRTEQGDSAMYLCASSTSTGDNSPLHFGNGTRLTVT.

V usage is TRBV7-2 and J usage is TRBJ1-2; D may be TRBD1 (5 bases). The V gene lost 5 bases and the J gene lost 2 bases, with 15 bases spanning the gap. Germline V gene data show CDR1 as SGHTA and CDR2 as FQGNSA. The CDR3 length is 15 residues. The CDR3 spells CASSPKLTENYGYTF. The DNA of the CDR3 is TGTGCCAGCAGCCCCAAATTGACAGAGAACTATGGCTACACCTTC.

V gene TRBV3-1 (or the pseudogene TRBV3-2) combines with J gene TRBJ2-3, with D unclear. V lost 8 bases and J lost 2, with 14 bases in between. Germline V gene sequence: CDR1 LGHDT, CDR2 YNNKEL (reference sequence). The CDR3 length is 14 residues. The CDR3 protein is CASGDLGFTDTQYF. The CDR3 DNA is TGTGCCAGCGGAGATCTGGGCTTCACAGATACGCAGTATTTT.

The rearrangement uses TRBV19 and TRBJ1-2, with 8 positions matching TRBD1. The CDR3 totals 14 residues. With V trimmed by 3 bases and J by 5 bases, 5 bases remained unmatched. Germline loops: CDR1 LNHDA, CDR2 SQIVND (reference sequence). CDR3 loop: CASSITGGTYGYTF. The CDR3 DNA reads as TGTGCCAGTAGTATTACAGGGGGAACTTATGGCTACACCTTC.

This chain links TRBV14 with TRBJ2-3, with 7 positions matching TRBD2. Germline assignment: CDR1 SGHDN and CDR2 FVKESK. The CDR3 spans 16 residues. V was clipped by 4 bases and J by 0 bases; unmatched bases: 7. The CDR3 DNA reads as TGTGCCAGCAGCCTTGGGGGGGATCGGAGCACAGATACGCAGTATTTT. Its translation: CASSLGGDRSTDTQYF. Together with reference TRBV14 and TRBJ2-3, the CDR3 gives the full variable domain: EAGVTQFPSHSVIEKGQTVTLRCDPISGHDNLYWYRRVMGKEIKFLLHFVKESKQDESGMPNNRFLAERTGGTYSTLKVQPAELEDSGVYFCASSLGGDRSTDTQYFGPGTRLTVL.

J is TRBJ1-2 and V is TRBV3-1 (or the pseudogene TRBV3-2); tentatively, D is TRBD1 (6 bases). CDR3 length equals 16 residues. The germline V gene encodes CDR1 LGHDT and CDR2 YNNKEL (reference sequence). Trimming stripped 4 bases from V and 2 bases from J, with 17 bases between. CDR3 in DNA: TGTGCCAGCAGCCCCAACGCGGGGGGCTGGAACTATGGCTACACCTTC. Translated: CASSPNAGGWNYGYTF.

V and J are TRBV18 and TRBJ2-1; D may be TRBD2 (5 bases). The CDR3 covers 13 residues. In germline, CDR1 is KGHSH, CDR2 LQKENI. V lost 3 bases and J 10 bases, leaving 13 bases between the germline ends. The CDR3 DNA follows: TGTGCCAGCTCACCCCTTAGCGAGGGCGAGCAGTTCTTC. The encoded protein is CASSPLSEGEQFF.

CDR3 amino acids: CASWTATNEKLFF. The CDR3 DNA sequence: TGTGCCAGCTGGACAGCAACTAATGAAAAACTGTTTTTT. The rearrangement uses TRBV28 and TRBJ1-4, with D possibly being TRBD1 (6 bases). Trimming took off 8 bases at V and 0 bases at J, with 7 bases between the two ends. This CDR3 has 13 residues. Germline CDR1 MDHEN, CDR2 SYDVKM.

This chain links TRBV20-1 with TRBJ2-5; 9 bases are shared with TRBD2. After removal of 3 bases from V and 4 bases from J, the junction contained 3 bases not matched to a gene. The CDR3 is 13 amino acids. Germline V gene sequence: CDR1 DFQATT, CDR2 SNEGSKA (reference sequence). Written as DNA, the CDR3 is TGCAGTGCTAGTAAAGCGGGAGGAGAGACCCAGTACTTC. The encoded protein is CSASKAGGETQYF.